This record concerns one T cell receptor beta chain sequence. Antigen specificity is unknown. This sample was taken from a study of tumor-infiltrating lymphocytes in localized non-small cell lung cancer. Study overall: Tumor tissue and non-adjacent uninvolved lung came from each patient.

Study observations and caveats: Compared with uninvolved lung, tumors showed higher T cell infiltration by TCRbeta sequencing.

The assay was immunoSEQ multiplex PCR, and TCRdb's table has in-frame clones only and misses some. The table has about 16,000 clones, under 85% seen once. In germline, CDR1 is MDHEN, CDR2 SYDVKM. The CDR3 is 16 residues long. V gave up 7 bases and J gave up 3 bases, with 18 bases separating them. Sequences were obtained from lung tumor tissue. This sequence joins TRBV28 and TRBJ1-4; D is possibly TRBD1 (5 bases). The sequence came from a human donor with non-small cell lung cancer. CDR3 in amino acids: CASKEGRGAANEKLFF. The CDR3 DNA is TGTGCCAGCAAGGAGGGAAGGGGTGCGGCTAATGAAAAACTGTTTTTT.